A selection of T cell receptor beta chains follows, all from one sample in a study of blood T cell repertoires in COVID-19. The table came from immunoSEQ multiplex PCR; TCRdb's copy has only in-frame clones and leaves some out. The data show about 260,000 clones, approximately 90% seen once. The source material was peripheral blood. The source is a man aged 18 to 35 with active or convalescent COVID-19. The CDR3 runs from the conserved cysteine through the conserved F or W. A D gene is named only where the DNA matches it firmly. Some rows mark clone size as missing; the rest say once, few, many or name a class of expanded clone.

J gene | D gene | V gene | clone size | CDR3 protein | CDR3 DNA
TRBJ1-1 | - | TRBV29-1 | - | CSVDRAEAFF | TGCAGCGTTGACAGGGCCGAAGCTTTCTTT
TRBJ2-1 | TRBD2 | TRBV5-1 | - | CASRVATSGDPYNEQFF | TGCGCCAGCAGGGTAGCGACTAGCGGGGACCCCTACAATGAGCAGTTCTTC
TRBJ2-1 | - | TRBV3-1/TRBV3-2 | once | CATLYGEQFF | TGTGCCACCCTATACGGTGAGCAGTTCTTC
TRBJ1-5 | TRBD1 | TRBV7-2 | - | CASSQGGSWQPQHF | TGTGCCAGCAGCCAGGGGGGCTCATGGCAGCCCCAGCATTTT
TRBJ2-7 | - | TRBV27 | - | CASSPAGTFYEQYF | TGTGCCAGCAGTCCAGCCGGGACTTTCTACGAGCAGTACTTC
TRBJ1-4 | - | TRBV6-6 | - | CASSYDLPREKLFF | TGTGCCAGCAGTTATGACCTACCGAGGGAAAAACTGTTTTTT
TRBJ2-3 | - | TRBV1 | once | CTSRYTTGLAGVRDTQYF | TGCACCAGCAGATACACAACGGGACTAGCGGGAGTCAGAGATACGCAGTATTTT
TRBJ2-7 | - | TRBV3-1/TRBV3-2 | - | CASSQEQAHYEQYF | TGTGCCAGCAGCCAAGAGCAGGCCCACTACGAGCAGTACTTC
TRBJ2-7 | TRBD2 | TRBV6-7 | - | CASSYPNFSSGVYEQYF | TGTGCCAGCAGTTACCCAAACTTCTCTAGCGGGGTCTACGAGCAGTACTTC
TRBJ2-1 | TRBD2 | TRBV24-1 | - | CATSDFRLAGDNEQFF | TGTGCCACCAGTGATTTTCGACTAGCGGGGGACAATGAGCAGTTCTTC
TRBJ2-3 | - | TRBV5-6 | - | CASSVPQTDTQYF | TGTGCCAGCAGCGTACCCCAGACAGATACGCAGTATTTT
TRBJ2-7 | - | TRBV15 | - | CATSRRTSHSYEQYF | TGTGCCACCAGCAGAAGGACATCTCACTCCTACGAGCAGTACTTC
TRBJ2-5 | - | TRBV5-1 | - | CASSFGVIGETQYF | TGCGCCAGCAGCTTCGGGGTTATAGGAGAGACCCAGTACTTC
TRBJ2-2 | TRBD2 | TRBV4-2 | - | CASSQDGGGGELFF | TGTGCCAGCAGCCAAGACGGGGGGGGCGGGGAGCTGTTTTTT
TRBJ1-6 | TRBD1 | TRBV19 | - | CASSMAGQGPYNSPLHF | TGTGCCAGTAGTATGGCCGGACAGGGACCCTATAATTCACCCCTCCACTTT
TRBJ2-2 | TRBD1 | TRBV27 | few | CASSKDRGMTGELFF | TGTGCCAGCAGTAAGGACAGGGGAATGACCGGGGAGCTGTTTTTT
TRBJ1-6 | - | TRBV5-1 | - | CASSISGARDSPLHF | TGCGCCAGCTCAATAAGCGGGGCGAGAGACTCACCCCTCCACTTT
TRBJ1-1 | - | TRBV9 | - | CASSVDDRSNTEAFF | TGTGCCAGCAGCGTAGACGACAGGTCGAACACTGAAGCTTTCTTT
TRBJ2-2 | - | TRBV10-2 | - | CASSDLGKTTGELFF | TGCGCCAGCAGTGACCTCGGGAAGACCACCGGGGAGCTGTTTTTT
TRBJ2-2 | - | TRBV10-2 | - | CASSSYTGELFF | TGCGCCAGCAGTTCTTACACCGGGGAGCTGTTTTTT
TRBJ1-1 | - | TRBV5-1 | - | CASYHGSGDGNTEAFF | TGCGCCAGCTACCACGGTTCGGGGGATGGTAACACTGAAGCTTTCTTT
TRBJ2-7 | - | TRBV12-5 | - | CASNRAGAYEQYF | TGTGCTAGTAACCGGGCAGGGGCCTACGAGCAGTACTTC
TRBJ1-4 | - | TRBV28 | - | CASNAGSQKLFF | TGTGCCAGCAATGCCGGGTCGCAAAAACTGTTTTTT
TRBJ1-1 | TRBD1 | TRBV18 | - | CASSPSGQGGTEAFF | TGTGCCAGCTCACCGTCCGGACAGGGAGGCACTGAAGCTTTCTTT
TRBJ2-2 | TRBD1 | TRBV4-1 | - | CASSRGQGTNTGELFF | TGCGCCAGCAGCCGTGGACAGGGGACGAACACCGGGGAGCTGTTTTTT
TRBJ1-4 | - | TRBV4-1 | - | CASSQDWRENEKLFF | TGCGCCAGCAGCCAAGATTGGCGGGAGAATGAAAAACTGTTTTTT
TRBJ1-5 | TRBD1 | TRBV5-1 | few | CASSLGETGGNQPQHF | TGCGCCAGCAGCTTGGGTGAGACAGGGGGGAATCAGCCCCAGCATTTT
TRBJ2-1 | TRBD2 | TRBV6-4 | - | CASSDSKGPGLAGGTSYNEQFF | TGTGCCAGCAGTGACTCGAAAGGGCCAGGACTAGCGGGGGGGACCTCCTACAATGAGCAGTTCTTC